This entry is about one T cell receptor beta chain. Its antigen is still unknown. The likely explanation is a read error, given a far larger clone one base away. The same CDR3 arises from other DNA sequences in this sample as well. The sample is drawn from a study of beta chain features in type 1 diabetes. Study results and limitations: Insertions at VDJ junctions were less frequent in type 1 diabetes patients. These patients also deleted more nucleotides at the same junctions. A greater similarity of naive, central memory and Treg TCRB repertoires was seen among patients than among healthy donors.

The study reverse transcribed the entire isolated RNA, so it sequenced expressed TCRB transcripts. Profiled with immunoSEQ multiplex PCR; TCRdb holds only in-frame clones, not every one. The table records around 300,000 clones, around 15% of them present only once. What was sequenced was central memory CD4+ T cells from blood. This receptor was obtained from a man aged 25 to 40 in good health.

The CDR3 bases are TGCGCCAGCAGCCAAGTAAGGGCTCTGGCCACAGATACGCAGTATTTT. Its protein is CASSQVRALATDTQYF. The rearrangement links TRBV4-1 to TRBJ2-3; no firm D call. CDR3 length: 16 residues. Trimming removed 1 base at V and 2 bases at J, with 13 bases between. Germline CDR1 reads MGHRA; CDR2 reads YSYEKL.